The 3 T cell receptor beta chains in this list originate from one sample, sequenced in a study of T cells in Graves' hyperthyroidism and ophthalmopathy. Template material for amplifying TCR beta CDR3 regions consisted of RNA transcripts. Using the HTBI primer set, a first-round RT-PCR was run on the TCR CDR3. TCRdb used MiXCR to reprocess the multiplex PCR reads, holding one entry per CDR3 protein. The sample consists of approximately 590,000 distinct CDR3 sequences, less than 20% of them appearing once. Sequenced: blood. These receptors all stem from a woman between 25 and 40 years old with Graves' hyperthyroidism.

This clonotype was counted between two and nine times. This chain links TRBV18 with TRBJ1-1, with a possible D match to TRBD1 (5 bases). Germline loops: CDR1 KGHSH, CDR2 LQKENI. This CDR3 comprises 15 residues. V was shortened by 0 bases and J by 1 base, with 9 bases between the two germline ends. CDR3 residues: CASSPPGTRNTEAFF. CDR3 sequence (DNA): TGTGCCAGCTCACCACCGGGGACCCGGAACACTGAAGCTTTCTTT.

At least ten counts were recorded for this clonotype. The chain is built from TRBV7-9 and TRBJ2-3; 10 bases are a match to TRBD2. The CDR3 contains 15 residues. V gave up 5 bases and J gave up 3 bases; unmatched junction bases: 5. CDR1 and CDR2 from the germline V gene are SEHNR and FQNEAQ (reference sequence). For the CDR3, the DNA is TGTGCCAGCAGCGTTCTAGCGGGAGAGACAGATACGCAGTATTTT. Amino acid sequence: CASSVLAGETDTQYF.

This sequence joins TRBV19 and TRBJ2-1; the D call may be TRBD1 or TRBD2 (5 bases each). CDR1 and CDR2 from the germline V gene are LNHDA and SQIVND (reference sequence). V gave up 6 bases and J gave up 5 bases, with 17 bases separating them. The CDR3 has 15 amino acids. This chain's CDR3 is CASRGSRDVNNEQFF. The CDR3 DNA is TGTGCCAGTAGGGGATCCCGGGACGTTAACAATGAGCAGTTCTTC.